This T cell receptor beta chain was sequenced during a study of T cells after yellow fever vaccination. Study-level findings and limits: When the response was secondary, it was weaker but reached its peak faster, day 5 versus 15.

There are a few counts of this clonotype. The antigen remains unidentified. TCRdb redid the calling of the 5' RACE reads with MiXCR, one entry per CDR3 protein. Among 200,000 to 300,000 distinct CDR3 sequences, around 3.5% were seen once, and the ten largest hold about a fifth. Germline values: CDR1 SGHTA, CDR2 FQGNSA. The CDR3 runs to 17 residues. Trimming removed 2 bases from V and 5 bases from J; junction bases left unmatched: 7. This sequence originates from a man aged 18-30 years who received the YFV17D yellow fever vaccine. The V and J genes are TRBV7-2 and TRBJ2-5; 14 nucleotides line up with TRBD2. The specimen comprised PBMCs, sampled 15 days after the yellow fever booster vaccination. The CDR3 sequence: CASSLPTSGGARETQYF. Written as DNA, the CDR3 is TGTGCCAGCAGCTTACCGACTAGCGGGGGGGCCCGGGAGACCCAGTACTTC.